Listed here are 9 T cell receptor beta chains from one sample, sequenced in a study of response to subunit inactivated influenza vaccine. Each CDR3 protein gets one entry after TCRdb re-called the RT-PCR reads with MiXCR. The table has 500,000 to 600,000 distinct CDR3 sequences, about 11% seen once. The sequencing used PBMCs from blood, collected on the day of vaccination. The receptors originated from a man in his fifties who received an inactivated influenza vaccine.

This clonotype was picked up many times. The chain recombines TRBV29-1 with TRBJ2-7, with 7 positions matching TRBD1. Germline trimming cut 7 bases from V and 4 bases from J; bases unmatched to any gene: 10. CDR3 length: 13 residues. CDR1 and CDR2 (germline): SQVTM, ANQGSEA. The CDR3 region is CSAGIQQGYEQYF. The DNA of the CDR3 is TGCAGCGCTGGAATTCAACAGGGGTACGAGCAGTACTTC.

This clonotype appeared a few times. V usage is TRBV4-2 and J usage is TRBJ2-7; weak D call: TRBD2 (5 bases). The CDR3 spans 16 residues. The germline CDR1 and CDR2 sequences are LGHNA and YNFKEQ. Trimming pared 0 bases from V and 1 base from J, leaving 13 bases between. CDR3 amino acids: CASSQELASASYEQYF. In DNA, the CDR3 is TGTGCCAGCAGCCAAGAGCTAGCTTCCGCTTCCTACGAGCAGTACTTC.

This clonotype was counted only a few times. The chain is built from TRBV7-2 and TRBJ2-7; weak D call: TRBD1 (6 bases). Germline CDR1 and CDR2: SGHTA and FQGNSA. CDR3 length: 13 residues. Trimming pared 2 bases from V and 5 bases from J, leaving 10 bases between. This CDR3 is CASSLSRGHEQYF. CDR3 coding DNA: TGTGCCAGCAGCTTATCCAGGGGCCACGAGCAGTACTTC.

The chain recombines TRBV7-9 with TRBJ2-2; perhaps TRBD2 as D (5 bases). Per the germline V gene, CDR1 is SEHNR and CDR2 is FQNEAQ (reference sequence). The CDR3 runs 14 residues. V dropped 5 bases and J dropped 3 bases, with 10 bases sitting between them. The CDR3 DNA reads TGTGCCAGCAGCCCCCTAGCCTACACCGGGGAGCTGTTTTTT. Translation gives CASSPLAYTGELFF.

This clonotype was seen only a few times. This chain links TRBV5-1 with TRBJ2-5, with D perhaps matching TRBD1 or TRBD2 (5 bases each). CDR1 and CDR2 from the germline V gene are SGHRS and YFSETQ. The V and J ends lost 4 bases and 2 bases respectively, with 15 bases between them. The CDR3 totals 15 residues. The CDR3 spells CASSKTGTEQETQYF. The CDR3 DNA follows: TGCGCCAGCAGCAAGACCGGGACGGAGCAAGAGACCCAGTACTTC.

This clonotype came up a few times. The V gene is TRBV15, the J gene TRBJ2-1, with a possible D match to TRBD2 (6 bases). Germline CDR1 LNHNV, CDR2 YYDKDF (reference sequence). CDR3 length: 13 residues. V was trimmed by 5 bases and J by 6 bases, leaving 11 bases between them. CDR3 in amino acids: CATSPGSLNEQFF. DNA of the CDR3: TGTGCCACCAGCCCCGGGAGCCTCAATGAGCAGTTCTTC.

This chain connects TRBV7-2 to TRBJ1-5; no clear D gene. CDR3 size: 14 residues. Deletions cut 5 bases from V and 7 bases from J, with 15 bases between. Per the germline V gene, CDR1 is SGHTA and CDR2 is FQGNSA. CDR3 loop: CASSQIRDEQPQHF. CDR3 nucleotides: TGTGCCAGCAGCCAAATTAGGGATGAACAGCCCCAGCATTTT.

The V gene is TRBV5-1, the J gene TRBJ2-3; D tentatively reads TRBD1 or TRBD2 (5 bases each). V was shortened by 4 bases and J by 7 bases, with 16 bases between the two germline ends. The CDR3 sequence is 14 residues long. Germline V gene lookup returns CDR1 SGHRS and CDR2 YFSETQ. CDR3 protein: CASSPGTAKNTQYF. As DNA, the CDR3 is TGCGCCAGCAGCCCCGGGACGGCAAAGAATACGCAGTATTTT.

This clonotype turned up a few times. The chain carries TRBV7-9 and TRBJ1-2; D remains ambiguous. The CDR3 has 13 amino acids. Deletions cut 5 bases from V and 5 bases from J, with 12 bases between. Germline V gene sequence: CDR1 SEHNR, CDR2 FQNEAQ (reference sequence). As DNA, the CDR3 is TGTGCCAGCAGCCTCCCGAACGCGTATGGCTACACCTTC. Amino acids: CASSLPNAYGYTF. Looking up the rest from reference TRBV7-9 and TRBJ1-2 gives the full variable domain: DTGVSQNPRHKITKRGQNVTFRCDPISEHNRLYWYRQTLGQGPEFLTYFQNEAQLEKSRLLSDRFSAERPKGSFSTLEIQRTEQGDSAMYLCASSLPNAYGYTFGSGTRLTVV.